This T cell receptor (delta chain) was recovered during a study of Vδ1+ human thymocytes. Study-wide points: Highly polyclonal TRG and TRD repertoires with Gaussian CDR3 length distributions appeared in thymus. Around 18% of thymic delta-chain sequences were Vdelta2, with few Vdelta3, unlike blood Vdelta1+ controls.

RNA was extracted from the cells and then reverse transcribed. The CDR3 regions were amplified by multiplex PCR from V-gene primers to a constant-region primer. TCRdb reran clone calling via CATT on the multiplex PCR reads. The sample includes about 75,000 delta-chain clones, around 32% seen only once; the top ten take roughly 0.26%. Between roughly 98% and 99.6% of sorted thymocytes were Vdelta1+. With 4 bases clipped from V and 8 bases from J, the junction kept 22 bases outside the gene matches. This CDR3 is 18 amino acids long. Germline CDR1 TSWWSYY, CDR2 QGS. The table lists this clone with a count of one. Its antigen is as yet unknown.

This receptor was taken from a boy less than two years old who had congenital heart surgery. V and J are TRDV1 and TRDJ1; 7 nucleotides match TRDD2. Sequenced: Vdelta1+ gamma-delta thymocytes from the thymus. Noted subset: FACS-sorted CD3+ TCRalphabeta- TCRVdelta1+ TCRVdelta2- thymocytes. CDR3 coding DNA: TGTGCTCTTGGGGGTTTTCCTACGCCTATACTGGCCGGCAGCAAACTCATCTTT. Protein: CALGGFPTPILAGSKLIF.